Sequencing of this TCR beta chain was carried out in a study of blood T cell repertoires in COVID-19. In the study overall: The United States, Italy and Spain provided the acute and convalescent COVID-19 samples.

V lost 3 bases and J lost 3; bases outside the gene matches: 4. This CDR3 is built from 14 residues. CDR1 is SGHVS, CDR2 FNYEAQ, per germline. Only in-frame clones appear in the TCRdb table, and some are missing; sequencing was by immunoSEQ multiplex PCR. The profile shows about 300,000 clones, 85% to 90% of them singletons. Turning to this clone: The sample contains more than one DNA sequence encoding this CDR3.

The chain uses TRBV7-6 and TRBJ2-7; 8 bases match TRBD2. The TCR comes from a man aged 25 to 45 who had recovered from COVID-19. The sample was PBMCs or T cells enriched from blood (not recorded which). The CDR3 sequence: CASSLAGGLYEQYF. The DNA for the CDR3 is TGTGCCAGCAGCTTGGCGGGAGGCCTCTACGAGCAGTACTTC.